The 20 T cell receptor beta chains in this list originate from one sample, sequenced in a study of T-cell reconstitution after alpha-beta-depleted transplantation in children. The TCRbeta library was prepared with unique molecular identifiers. TCRdb used MiXCR to reprocess the PCR reads, holding one entry per CDR3 protein. This sample carries 130,000 to 150,000 distinct CDR3 sequences, around 8.5% of them seen once, and the ten largest clones take about a sixth. Sample: PBMCs, mostly from graft donor cells, taken 180 days after TCRalphabeta/CD19-depleted stem cell transplant. These receptors all come from a female patient aged 2-9 years who had a stem cell transplant for congenital amegakaryocytic thrombocytopenia, so the T cells may come from the graft donor.

The V gene is TRBV3-1, the J gene TRBJ2-1, with 10 bases fitting TRBD2. After removal of 0 bases from V and 1 base from J, the junction contained 6 bases not matched to a gene. The germline gives CDR1 LGHDT, CDR2 YNNKEL (reference sequence). The CDR3 consists of 18 residues. CDR3: CASSQELLAGASYNEQFF. CDR3 nucleotides: TGTGCCAGCAGCCAAGAGTTGCTAGCGGGAGCTTCCTACAATGAGCAGTTCTTC.

Many counts were recorded for this clonotype. This chain joins TRBV6-2 or TRBV6-3 and TRBJ2-3; D possibly corresponds to TRBD1 (8 bases). Germline V CDR1 and CDR2: MNHEY, SVGEGT. The CDR3 has 14 amino acids. V lost 6 bases and J lost 1, with 11 bases in between. The CDR3 DNA reads TGTGCCAGCAGAGCGGGACAGGGCACAGATACGCAGTATTTT. The encoded protein is CASRAGQGTDTQYF.

The J gene is TRBJ2-1, the V gene TRBV11-2; 9 bases align to TRBD2. CDR3 length equals 19 residues. Unmatched junction bases numbered 18, after V lost 7 bases and J lost 2 bases. Germline CDR1 SGHAT, CDR2 FQNNGV. CDR3 bases: TGTGCCAGCACCTCTCTTGCAAAACGGGCGGGGGGGGCCTACAATGAGCAGTTCTTC. It is translated as CASTSLAKRAGGAYNEQFF.

The sample holds many counts of this clonotype. The chain joins TRBV6-1 to TRBJ2-5; D is possibly TRBD1 (6 bases). Germline V gene lookup returns CDR1 MNHNS and CDR2 SASEGT. V was trimmed by 10 bases and J by 0 bases, leaving 18 bases between them. The CDR3 length is 15 residues. This chain's CDR3 is CATNELGAYQETQYF. DNA for the CDR3: TGTGCCACCAACGAACTGGGGGCGTACCAAGAGACCCAGTACTTC.

This clonotype has ten or more counts. The V and J genes are TRBV9 and TRBJ2-1; no definite D call. The CDR3 spans 13 residues. Trimming stripped 0 bases from V and 3 bases from J, with 4 bases between. Germline CDR1 is SGDLS and CDR2 is YYNGEE. CDR3 nucleotide sequence: TGTGCCAGCAGCGTAGCCATCTACAATGAGCAGTTCTTC. It codes for CASSVAIYNEQFF.

This clonotype was seen repeatedly, ten times or more. The V gene is TRBV5-1, the J gene TRBJ2-5; D remains ambiguous. The germline V gene has CDR1 SGHRS and CDR2 YFSETQ. The CDR3 extends over 13 amino acids. V lost 0 bases and J 2 bases, leaving 5 bases between the germline ends. The CDR3 DNA sequence: TGCGCCAGCAGCTTGGGAGATCAAGAGACCCAGTACTTC. Amino acid sequence: CASSLGDQETQYF. Complete variable domain (other parts from reference TRBV5-1 and TRBJ2-5): KAGVTQTPRYLIKTRGQQVTLSCSPISGHRSVSWYQQTPGQGLQFLFEYFSETQRNKGNFPGRFSGRQFSNSRSEMNVSTLELGDSALYLCASSLGDQETQYFGPGTRLLVL.

This clonotype has a handful of counts. The V gene is TRBV11-2, the J gene TRBJ2-4; D is unresolved. CDR3 length equals 15 residues. In germline, CDR1 is SGHAT, CDR2 FQNNGV. V lost 2 bases and J lost 6, with 14 bases in between. The CDR3 nucleotides are TGTGCCAGCAGCTTACTGGGTGGGGAAGTAAACATTCAGTACTTC. Encoded protein: CASSLLGGEVNIQYF.

The chain links TRBV28 to TRBJ2-7, with D uncertain. Between the trimmed V and J ends, which lost 1 base and 0 bases, there was a span of 7 bases. This CDR3 region has 14 residues. Germline assignment: CDR1 MDHEN and CDR2 SYDVKM. CDR3 coding DNA: TGTGCCAGCAGTTTATCCCCCAGCTCCTACGAGCAGTACTTC. Protein: CASSLSPSSYEQYF.

At least ten counts were recorded for this clonotype. The rearrangement uses TRBV29-1 and TRBJ1-1, with D possibly being TRBD1 (5 bases). V was shortened by 6 bases and J by 2 bases, with 13 bases between the two germline ends. The CDR3 contains 13 residues. The germline CDR1 and CDR2 sequences are SQVTM and ANQGSEA. CDR3 region: CSVNGQGNTEAFF. The DNA of the CDR3 is TGCAGCGTGAATGGACAAGGTAACACTGAAGCTTTCTTT. Combining the CDR3 with reference TRBV29-1 and TRBJ1-1 gives the whole variable domain SAVISQKPSRDICQRGTSLTIQCQVDSQVTMMFWYRQQPGQSLTLIATANQGSEATYESGFVIDKFPISRPNLTFSTLTVSNMSPEDSSIYLCSVNGQGNTEAFFGQGTRLTVV.

V and J are TRBV19 and TRBJ1-2; TRBD1 matches at 7 bases. The germline gives CDR1 LNHDA, CDR2 SQIVND (reference sequence). The V and J ends lost 3 bases and 2 bases, in that order; junction bases with no gene match: 3. CDR3 length: 14 amino acids. The chain's CDR3 is CASSMGTVNYGYTF. The DNA of the CDR3 is TGTGCCAGTAGTATGGGGACAGTGAACTATGGCTACACCTTC. The whole variable domain, remainder taken from reference TRBV19 and TRBJ1-2, is DGGITQSPKYLFRKEGQNVTLSCEQNLNHDAMYWYRQDPGQGLRLIYYSQIVNDFQKGDIAEGYSVSREKKESFPLTVTSAQKNPTAFYLCASSMGTVNYGYTFGSGTRLTVV.

This clonotype was picked up many times. This chain uses TRBV30 with TRBJ1-1; the D is unclear. The CDR3 spans 12 residues. CDR1 and CDR2 (germline): GTSNPN, SVGIG (reference sequence). Trimming took 0 bases from V and 4 from J, leaving 6 bases between them. The CDR3 spells CAWSVMLTEAFF. Written as DNA, the CDR3 is TGTGCCTGGAGTGTAATGCTCACTGAAGCTTTCTTT.

Many counts were recorded for this clonotype. V and J are TRBV11-1 and TRBJ1-2, with D hard to call. Germline CDR1 reads SGHAT; CDR2 reads FQDESV (reference sequence). This CDR3 has 14 residues. Trimming took off 1 base at V and 8 bases at J, with 14 bases between the two ends. The CDR3 region is CASSLEPSGWGYTF. As DNA, the CDR3 is TGTGCCAGCAGCTTAGAACCGTCCGGTTGGGGCTACACCTTC.

In this sample, this clonotype turned up many times. The genes are TRBV5-1 and TRBJ2-1; 14 nucleotides match TRBD2. CDR1 is SGHRS, CDR2 YFSETQ, per germline. CDR3 length equals 16 residues. The V gene end was trimmed by 4 bases and the J gene end by 8 bases; junction bases not matched to a gene: 8. The CDR3 loop reads CASSRWGTSGSDEQFF. The CDR3 DNA reads TGCGCCAGCAGCCGATGGGGGACTAGCGGGAGCGATGAGCAGTTCTTC.

This clonotype was counted ten times or more. The chain links TRBV15 to TRBJ1-1; the D gene is possibly TRBD1 (6 bases). Germline loops: CDR1 LNHNV, CDR2 YYDKDF (reference sequence). This CDR3 is built from 14 residues. The ends were cut back, 0 bases at V and 6 bases at J, with 11 bases in the middle. CDR3: CATSRDVGQPEAFF. CDR3 nucleotides: TGTGCCACCAGCAGAGATGTAGGACAGCCTGAAGCTTTCTTT.

This clonotype was detected ten times or more. The chain recombines TRBV12-3 or TRBV12-4 with TRBJ2-2; 7 bases match TRBD1. Trimming at V came to 6 bases and at J to 0 bases, leaving 4 bases not matched to a gene. CDR3 length: 15 amino acids. The DNA of the CDR3 is TGTGCCAGCAGAGCCGGGACAGCGAACACCGGGGAGCTGTTTTTT. Translating it yields CASRAGTANTGELFF.

This clonotype was counted only a few times. The chain combines TRBV11-2 with TRBJ2-2; 13 bases line up with TRBD2. This CDR3 spans 20 amino acids. The V and J ends lost 0 bases and 1 base, in that order; junction bases with no gene match: 8. Germline CDR1 is SGHAT and CDR2 is FQNNGV. CDR3 region: CASSLEFRLAGGQNTGELFF. CDR3 sequence (DNA): TGTGCCAGCAGCTTAGAATTTCGACTAGCGGGGGGCCAGAACACCGGGGAGCTGTTTTTT. The full variable domain, in which reference TRBV11-2 and TRBJ2-2 provide the parts outside the CDR3, is EAGVAQSPRYKIIEKRQSVAFWCNPISGHATLYWYQQILGQGPKLLIQFQNNGVVDDSQLPKDRFSAERLKGVDSTLKIQPAKLEDSAVYLCASSLEFRLAGGQNTGELFFGEGSRLTVL.

The table lists this clonotype with many counts. The chain links TRBV20-1 to TRBJ2-1; D is unclear. CDR3 size: 13 residues. V dropped 6 bases and J dropped 8 bases, with 17 bases sitting between them. Per the germline V gene, CDR1 is DFQATT and CDR2 is SNEGSKA (reference sequence). The CDR3 loop is CSAISRRTYEQFF. The DNA of the CDR3 is TGCAGTGCCATCTCCCGTAGGACCTATGAGCAGTTCTTC.

This clonotype has a count of ten or more. The chain joins TRBV5-1 to TRBJ2-1; TRBD2 agrees at 10 bases. Germline V gene sequence: CDR1 SGHRS, CDR2 YFSETQ. CDR3 length: 15 amino acids. V dropped 2 bases and J dropped 9; count of bases not matched to a gene: 8. This CDR3 is CASSFALAGSGEQFF. Here the CDR3 DNA reads TGCGCCAGCAGCTTTGCACTAGCGGGATCGGGTGAGCAGTTCTTC.

There are many counts of this clonotype. This chain links TRBV21-1 with TRBJ2-5; the table gives TRBD1 as D, unverified against the DNA. TRBV21-1 is tagged as a pseudogene. This CDR3 contains 17 residues. CDR3: CASSKAPKDRDGETQYF. CDR3 nucleotides: TGTGCCAGCAGCAAAGCGCCGAAGGACAGGGACGGTGAGACCCAGTACTTC.

This clonotype showed up many times. The J gene is TRBJ2-3, the V gene TRBV6-4; no reliable D call. Looked up from germline, CDR1 is MRHNA and CDR2 is SNTAGT. The V end lost 6 bases, the J end lost 0 bases, and 10 bases lay between the germline ends. The CDR3 consists of 14 residues. The CDR3, as DNA: TGTGCCAGCAGCTTGACGGGCAGCACAGATACGCAGTATTTT. The encoded protein is CASSLTGSTDTQYF.